This T cell receptor (beta chain) was recovered during a study of cytomegalovirus exposure and HLA in healthy donors. Both 60 Vbeta primers and 13 Jbeta primers went into the PCR. Assay: immunoSEQ multiplex PCR; the TCRdb copy retains only in-frame clones and omits some. The data hold approximately 140,000 clones, with 70% to 85% observed a single time. This clone came up once. The CDR3 length is 15 residues. Germline loops: CDR1 SGHRS, CDR2 YFSETQ. V shed 4 bases, J shed 4 bases, and the junction held 9 bases outside the gene matches. The source material was PBMCs. The sequence was collected from a man aged 40-49 years in good health and CMV-seronegative. The chain has TRBV5-1 and TRBJ2-7; 9 bases line up with TRBD1. In DNA form, the CDR3 reads TGCGCCAGCAGCAACGCACAGGGGGCGAGGTACGAGCAGTACTTC. Translation gives CASSNAQGARYEQYF.